The 30 T cell receptor beta chains reported below all come from one sample, sequenced in a study of blood T cell repertoires in COVID-19. The protocol was immunoSEQ multiplex PCR, while the TCRdb copy is restricted to in-frame clones and leaves out a portion. The table has 200,000 to 250,000 clones, approximately 78% seen once; the top ten hold 4.5% to 5.5%. The sequencing input was peripheral blood. These receptors all come from a woman in her 70s with COVID-19, enrolled during active disease.

This chain connects TRBV28 to TRBJ2-7, with D possibly being TRBD2 (6 bases). The CDR3 extends over 14 amino acids. Deletions cut 8 bases from V and 4 bases from J, with 18 bases between. Germline assignment: CDR1 MDHEN and CDR2 SYDVKM. CDR3 sequence: CASLPEGREYEQYF. DNA of the CDR3: TGTGCCAGCCTCCCGGAGGGACGGGAGTACGAGCAGTACTTC.

The gene calls are TRBV24-1 and TRBJ2-5; 7 bases align to TRBD1. The germline CDR1 and CDR2 sequences are KGHDR and SFDVKD. The CDR3 extends over 18 amino acids. V gave up 4 bases and J gave up 1 base; unmatched junction bases: 14. The CDR3 DNA sequence: TGTGCCACCAGTGACTCCGGGACAGAAGTAGTCTCCCAAGAGACCCAGTACTTC. It specifies CATSDSGTEVVSQETQYF.

The rearrangement links TRBV11-3 to TRBJ2-1; D unresolved. The V and J ends lost 5 bases and 7 bases respectively, with 6 bases between them. Germline CDR1 and CDR2: SGHNT and YENEEA. The CDR3 has 11 amino acids. Here the CDR3 DNA reads TGTGCCAGCAGCGCCACAAATGAGCAGTTCTTC. Amino acid sequence: CASSATNEQFF.

The chain joins TRBV5-4 to TRBJ2-5, with 10 positions matching TRBD2. The V gene end was trimmed by 4 bases and the J gene end by 2 bases; junction bases not matched to a gene: 8. Germline assignment: CDR1 SGHNT and CDR2 YYREEE (reference sequence). The CDR3 loop spans 16 amino acids. The CDR3 DNA sequence: TGTGCCAGCAGCCGGGACACTAGCGGGAAACAAGAGACCCAGTACTTC. Translated, it gives CASSRDTSGKQETQYF.

The chain links TRBV27 to TRBJ1-5; unclear D gene. This CDR3 contains 15 residues. The ends were cut back, 6 bases at V and 2 bases at J, with 14 bases in the middle. Germline lookup yields CDR1 MNHEY and CDR2 SMNVEV (reference sequence). CDR3 loop: CASSRGGGGNQPQHF. CDR3 coding DNA: TGTGCCAGCAGCCGCGGTGGAGGCGGCAATCAGCCCCAGCATTTT.

V usage is TRBV29-1 and J usage is TRBJ2-2, with 8 bases fitting TRBD2. This CDR3 is 15 amino acids long. The V gene's germline CDR1 is SQVTM and CDR2 ANQGSEA. The V and J ends lost 4 bases and 0 bases, in that order; junction bases with no gene match: 4. The CDR3 spells CSVGREATNTGELFF. In DNA form, the CDR3 reads TGCAGCGTTGGGCGGGAGGCCACGAACACCGGGGAGCTGTTTTTT.

This clone was counted a few times. This sequence joins TRBV5-4 and TRBJ2-1; TRBD2 matches at 10 bases. The CDR3 length is 15 residues. The V gene end was trimmed by 4 bases and the J gene end by 7 bases; junction bases not matched to a gene: 8. Germline V gene sequence: CDR1 SGHNT, CDR2 YYREEE (reference sequence). The CDR3 DNA reads as TGTGCCAGCAGCCCTCCTAGCGGGAGTCCTAATGAGCAGTTCTTC. Its translation is CASSPPSGSPNEQFF.

The V gene is TRBV27, the J gene TRBJ2-7; 10 bases match TRBD1. The V segment lost 2 bases and the J segment 3 bases; nucleotides outside the gene matches: 4. Per the germline V gene, CDR1 is MNHEY and CDR2 is SMNVEV (reference sequence). The CDR3 runs to 15 residues. The CDR3 is CASSLVGQGFYEQYF. As DNA, the CDR3 is TGTGCCAGCAGTTTAGTGGGACAGGGGTTCTACGAGCAGTACTTC.

V gene TRBV2 combines with J gene TRBJ2-3; 7 nucleotides line up with TRBD1. CDR1 and CDR2 (germline): SNHLY, FYNNEI. The CDR3 spans 15 residues. V lost 6 bases and J lost 8; bases outside the gene matches: 14. The CDR3 sequence is CASSETGASFGTQYF. CDR3 in DNA: TGTGCCAGCAGCGAAACAGGGGCTAGCTTTGGTACGCAGTATTTT.

The genes are TRBV5-1 and TRBJ2-7; a possible D gene is TRBD1 (5 bases). Germline V gene lookup returns CDR1 SGHRS and CDR2 YFSETQ. The CDR3 has 14 amino acids. Trimming took off 0 bases at V and 7 bases at J, with 14 bases between the two ends. CDR3 nucleotide sequence: TGCGCCAGCAGCTTGGGTCCTCCGTCAGGGGAGCAGTACTTC. Translating gives CASSLGPPSGEQYF.

A note on this clone: Other DNA variants within this sample encode the same CDR3. The chain is built from TRBV29-1 and TRBJ1-2, with a tentative D call TRBD1 (5 bases). Germline CDR1 is SQVTM and CDR2 is ANQGSEA. The ends were cut back, 6 bases at V and 4 bases at J, with 9 bases in the middle. This CDR3 has 11 amino acids. The CDR3 sequence: CSVDRAYGYTF. CDR3 DNA sequence: TGCAGCGTCGACAGAGCCTATGGCTACACCTTC.

The CDR3 nucleotides read TGTGCCAGCAGTGAAGCTGAAAGCAGGGGAAATCAGCCCCAGCATTTT. This codes for CASSEAESRGNQPQHF. The V gene is TRBV6-1, the J gene TRBJ1-5; perhaps TRBD1 as D (6 bases). V gave up 0 bases and J gave up 4 bases, with 13 bases separating them. Germline V CDR1 and CDR2: MNHNS, SASEGT. This CDR3 region has 16 residues.

The chain employs TRBV27 and TRBJ2-1, with TRBD1 matching over 7 bases. The CDR3 consists of 13 residues. Germline-derived CDR1 and CDR2 are MNHEY and SMNVEV (reference sequence). V was clipped by 5 bases and J by 6 bases; unmatched bases: 4. The CDR3 bases are TGTGCCAGCAGTAGAGACAGGGCCAATGAGCAGTTCTTC. It encodes CASSRDRANEQFF.

This clone was counted a few times. The V gene is TRBV2, the J gene TRBJ1-1, with 9 bases fitting TRBD1. The CDR3 is 16 residues long. CDR1 is SNHLY, CDR2 FYNNEI, per germline. With 6 bases clipped from V and 5 bases from J, the junction kept 13 bases outside the gene matches. For the CDR3, the DNA is TGTGCCAGCAGCGAACGATCGCTGACAGGGGGGACTGAAGCTTTCTTT. Translating it yields CASSERSLTGGTEAFF.

The V call is TRBV21-1, the J call TRBJ2-2; TRBD2, the table's D call, lacks a check against the DNA. TRBV21-1 has pseudogene status. The CDR3 loop spans 18 amino acids. The CDR3 sequence is CASSKVGLAGGDTGELFF. The CDR3 DNA is TGTGCCAGCAGCAAAGTCGGACTAGCGGGAGGAGACACCGGGGAGCTGTTTTTT.

The sample holds a few counts of this clone. This sequence joins TRBV2 and TRBJ2-1, with TRBD1 matching over 9 bases. CDR1 SNHLY and CDR2 FYNNEI come from the germline V gene. The J segment lost 2 bases and the V segment lost 6 bases, leaving 5 bases of the junction unmatched. The CDR3 consists of 15 residues. This CDR3 is CASSRQGEAYNEQFF. The CDR3, as DNA: TGTGCCAGCAGCCGACAGGGGGAGGCCTACAATGAGCAGTTCTTC. The variable domain in full, completed from reference TRBV2 and TRBJ2-1, reads EPEVTQTPSHQVTQMGQEVILRCVPISNHLYFYWYRQILGQKVEFLVSFYNNEISEKSEIFDDQFSVERPDGSNFTLKIRSTKLEDSAMYFCASSRQGEAYNEQFFGPGTRLTVL.

On this clone itself: The sample carries other DNA sequences with the same CDR3. V gene TRBV27 combines with J gene TRBJ1-1; D is undetermined. The germline V gene has CDR1 MNHEY and CDR2 SMNVEV (reference sequence). CDR3 size: 14 residues. Trimming removed 2 bases at V and 0 bases at J, with 7 bases between. CDR3 residues: CASSLGLMNTEAFF. CDR3 bases: TGTGCCAGCAGTTTAGGACTGATGAACACTGAAGCTTTCTTT.

In this sample, this clone turned up a few times. The rearrangement uses TRBV7-8 and TRBJ1-6, with no clear D. Germline assignment: CDR1 SGHVS and CDR2 FQNEAQ. Trimming took 2 bases from V and 6 from J, leaving 11 bases between them. CDR3 length: 15 amino acids. The CDR3 loop reads CASSLPGGGNSPLHF. The CDR3 DNA reads as TGTGCCAGCAGCTTACCGGGAGGAGGTAATTCACCCCTCCACTTT.

The rearrangement uses TRBV28 and TRBJ2-1, with a possible D match to TRBD1 (6 bases). The CDR3 totals 17 residues. V lost 1 base, J lost 12 bases, and 25 bases lay in between. From germline, CDR1 is MDHEN and CDR2 SYDVKM. The CDR3, as DNA: TGTGCCAGCAGTTTATCGTCAGGGGCGTTCGGAGGTAGGTGGCAGTTCTTC. Translating gives CASSLSSGAFGGRWQFF. The whole variable domain, filled in from reference TRBV28 and TRBJ2-1, reads DVKVTQSSRYLVKRTGEKVFLECVQDMDHENMFWYRQDPGLGLRLIYFSYDVKMKEKGDIPEGYSVSREKKERFSLILESASTNQTSMYLCASSLSSGAFGGRWQFFGPGTRLTVL.

V and J are TRBV24-1 and TRBJ2-7; 7 bases align to TRBD1. Germline values: CDR1 KGHDR, CDR2 SFDVKD. Germline trimming cut 9 bases from V and 3 bases from J; bases unmatched to any gene: 19. This CDR3 has 17 residues. This CDR3 reads CATPGGTEGKINYEQYF. For the CDR3, the DNA is TGTGCCACCCCAGGGGGTACGGAAGGGAAAATAAACTACGAGCAGTACTTC.

The chain links TRBV27 to TRBJ1-1; no clear D gene. The CDR3 spans 14 residues. Trimming shortened V by 4 bases and J by 4 bases, and 13 bases separated the two germline ends. The germline V gene has CDR1 MNHEY and CDR2 SMNVEV (reference sequence). The CDR3 region is CASSSFRGLTEAFF. The DNA for the CDR3 is TGTGCCAGCAGTTCATTCCGGGGTCTCACTGAAGCTTTCTTT.

The V gene is TRBV6-1, the J gene TRBJ1-1; D remains ambiguous. Trimming took 1 base from V and 4 from J, leaving 10 bases between them. The CDR3 is 14 amino acids. The germline gives CDR1 MNHNS, CDR2 SASEGT. DNA for the CDR3: TGTGCCAGCAGTGAAGGCACTGTTGTCACTGAAGCTTTCTTT. Its translation is CASSEGTVVTEAFF.

The rearrangement uses TRBV28 and TRBJ2-1; 9 bases are shared with TRBD2. CDR1 is MDHEN and CDR2 is SYDVKM in the germline V gene. The trim removed 5 bases at V and 3 bases at J, leaving 8 bases unmatched. This CDR3 has 16 residues. CDR3 nucleotide sequence: TGTGCCAGCAGTCTCCGCAGCGGGAGGAGCTACAATGAGCAGTTCTTC. Encoded protein: CASSLRSGRSYNEQFF.

This chain joins TRBV13 and TRBJ2-1; 11 nucleotides agree with TRBD2. Germline V gene lookup returns CDR1 PRHDT and CDR2 FYEKMQ (reference sequence). This CDR3 comprises 16 residues. V dropped 2 bases and J dropped 7; count of bases not matched to a gene: 7. The CDR3 loop reads CASSLRRLAGWNEQFF. CDR3 nucleotides: TGTGCCAGCAGCTTAAGGAGACTAGCGGGATGGAATGAGCAGTTCTTC.

This chain links TRBV4-2 with TRBJ2-1, with TRBD1 matching 9 bases. The CDR3 contains 13 residues. Per germline, CDR1 LGHNA and CDR2 YNFKEQ. With V trimmed by 0 bases and J by 16 bases, 7 bases remained unmatched. CDR3 DNA: TGTGCCAGCAGCCAAGACCGGGACAGGGAGTATTTCTTC. Protein product: CASSQDRDREYFF.

J is TRBJ2-1 and V is TRBV7-9; 8 bases are a match to TRBD2. V shed 2 bases, J shed 6 bases, and the junction held 12 bases outside the gene matches. Germline CDR1 and CDR2: SEHNR and FQNEAQ (reference sequence). The CDR3 contains 17 residues. The CDR3 DNA follows: TGTGCCAGCAGCTTAACCCCGTCCGGGAGGGCCGGCAATGAGCAGTTCTTC. It yields the protein CASSLTPSGRAGNEQFF.

The chain uses TRBV11-2 and TRBJ2-7, with 10 nucleotides matching TRBD2. The CDR3 runs to 17 residues. Germline loops: CDR1 SGHAT, CDR2 FQNNGV. J gave up 5 bases and V 3 bases, and 13 bases lay outside the gene matches. DNA of the CDR3: TGTGCCAGCAGCTTTATGGGAGCGGGAGGGGAAAAAAACGAGCAGTACTTC. This encodes CASSFMGAGGEKNEQYF.

This clone has only a few counts. J is TRBJ1-3 and V is TRBV19, with 8 bases matching TRBD1. Germline V gives CDR1 LNHDA, CDR2 SQIVND (reference sequence). This CDR3 spans 15 amino acids. Trimming at V came to 3 bases and at J to 2 bases, leaving 3 bases not matched to a gene. CDR3 nucleotides: TGTGCCAGTAGTATTCGGACAGGGCCTGGAAACACCATATATTTT. Residues: CASSIRTGPGNTIYF.

The chain links TRBV21-1 to TRBJ2-1; the table's D call of TRBD2 was not tested on the DNA. TRBV21-1 is labeled a pseudogene. CDR3 length equals 17 residues. The CDR3, as DNA: TGTGCCAGCAGCTCGAGGCGGACTAGCGGGAGAAACGTATGGCAGTTCTTC. This translates into CASSSRRTSGRNVWQFF.

The rearrangement links TRBV5-4 to TRBJ1-5; 9 positions agree with TRBD1. Germline CDR1 reads SGHNT; CDR2 reads YYREEE (reference sequence). This CDR3 has 15 amino acids. The ends lost 4 bases at V and 3 bases at J; junction bases unmatched: 5. This chain's CDR3 is CASSPGQGFNQPQHF. In DNA, the CDR3 is TGTGCCAGCAGCCCTGGACAGGGGTTCAATCAGCCCCAGCATTTT.